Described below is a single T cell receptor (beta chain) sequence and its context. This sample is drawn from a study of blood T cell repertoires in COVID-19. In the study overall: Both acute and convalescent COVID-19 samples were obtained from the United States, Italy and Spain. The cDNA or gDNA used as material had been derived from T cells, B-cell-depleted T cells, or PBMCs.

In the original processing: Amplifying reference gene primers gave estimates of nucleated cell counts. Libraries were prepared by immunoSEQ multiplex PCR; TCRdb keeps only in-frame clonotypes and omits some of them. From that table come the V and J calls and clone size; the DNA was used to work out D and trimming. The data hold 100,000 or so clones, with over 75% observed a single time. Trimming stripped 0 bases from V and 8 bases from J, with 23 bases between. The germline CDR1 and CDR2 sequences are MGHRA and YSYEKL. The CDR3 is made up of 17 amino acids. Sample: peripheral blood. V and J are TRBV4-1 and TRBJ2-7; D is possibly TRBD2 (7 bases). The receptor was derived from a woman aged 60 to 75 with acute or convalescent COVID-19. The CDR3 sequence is CASSQEGGPAGVGQQYF. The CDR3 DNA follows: TGCGCCAGCAGCCAAGAGGGGGGGCCTGCGGGAGTAGGGCAGCAGTACTTC.